A single sample is the source of the 28 T cell receptor beta chains below, sequenced in a study of Graves' ophthalmopathy and Graves' hyperthyroidism. CDR3 regions of TCR beta were amplified from RNA transcripts. HTBI primers were employed in first-round RT-PCR, then a second-round multiplex PCR followed. TCRdb itself ran the multiplex PCR reads through MiXCR, one entry per CDR3 protein. In the table there are under 400,000 distinct CDR3 sequences, around a sixth of which are singletons. Sequenced sample: peripheral blood. Source of these receptors: an adult man with Graves' ophthalmopathy.

This clonotype has a count of ten or more. The chain has TRBV29-1 and TRBJ1-2; D is possibly TRBD1 (6 bases). Per germline, CDR1 SQVTM and CDR2 ANQGSEA. Trimming stripped 3 bases from V and 0 bases from J, with 11 bases between. This CDR3 spans 14 amino acids. CDR3 in amino acids: CSVETGTTNYGYTF. The CDR3, as DNA: TGCAGCGTTGAGACCGGGACAACTAACTATGGCTACACCTTC.

This clonotype turned up a few times. The J gene is TRBJ2-7, the V gene TRBV6-2 or TRBV6-3; 7 bases align to TRBD2. CDR1 and CDR2 (germline): MNHEY, SVGEGT. The CDR3 is 13 amino acids. After removal of 6 bases from V and 3 bases from J, the junction contained 5 bases not matched to a gene. The CDR3 reads CASSPSSGYEQYF. The DNA of the CDR3 is TGTGCCAGCAGCCCCTCTAGCGGCTACGAGCAGTACTTC.

This clonotype was counted many times. The gene calls are TRBV12-3 or TRBV12-4 and TRBJ1-5, with a tentative D call TRBD1 (5 bases). This CDR3 comprises 15 residues. V shed 2 bases and J shed 2 bases, with 10 bases lying between them. CDR3 protein: CASSLSDNGNQPQHF. The DNA for the CDR3 is TGTGCCAGCAGTTTATCGGACAACGGCAATCAGCCCCAGCATTTT.

This clonotype was observed at least ten times. V is TRBV20-1 and J is TRBJ2-7; 10 bases agree with TRBD2. The J segment lost 2 bases and the V segment lost 3 bases, leaving 10 bases of the junction unmatched. The germline gives CDR1 DFQATT, CDR2 SNEGSKA (reference sequence). This CDR3 is 16 amino acids long. CDR3 DNA: TGCAGTGCTAGCGGTGGGGCTAGCGGGAGAACCTACGAGCAGTACTTC. This gives the protein CSASGGASGRTYEQYF.

This clonotype came up many times. The V and J genes are TRBV18 and TRBJ1-2, with D perhaps TRBD1 (5 bases). Trimming pared 3 bases from V and 7 bases from J, leaving 18 bases between. CDR3 size: 15 residues. CDR1 KGHSH and CDR2 LQKENI come from the germline V gene. CDR3 region: CASSPTKGHVSGYTF. The CDR3 bases are TGTGCCAGCTCACCTACGAAGGGGCACGTCTCTGGCTACACCTTC.

This clonotype was recorded many times. The chain employs TRBV12-3 or TRBV12-4 and TRBJ2-4, with unresolved D. V was clipped by 2 bases and J by 10 bases, with 12 bases between them. This CDR3 region has 13 residues. The CDR3 region is CASSLRETFIQYF. The DNA for the CDR3 is TGTGCCAGCAGTTTAAGGGAAACATTTATTCAGTACTTC.

This clonotype was found once. This may be a read error: a much more frequent sequence differs by one nucleotide. V gene TRBV7-2 combines with J gene TRBJ2-7; 8 bases line up with TRBD1. The junction had 6 bases not matched to a gene; V was cut back by 8 bases and J by 0 bases. The CDR3 totals 14 residues. Germline CDR1 SGHTA, CDR2 FQGNSA. CDR3 sequence: CASGRQGCSYEQYF. CDR3 sequence (DNA): TGTGCCAGCGGACGACAGGGGTGCTCCTACGAGCAGTACTTC.

This clonotype showed up many times. The chain couples TRBV15 to TRBJ2-4; D is uncertain. CDR1 and CDR2 from the germline V gene are LNHNV and YYDKDF (reference sequence). This CDR3 comprises 15 residues. Trimming removed 1 base from V and 0 bases from J, with 7 bases in between. CDR3 residues: CATSRGGQAKNIQYF. CDR3 nucleotide sequence: TGTGCCACCAGCAGAGGTGGCCAAGCCAAAAACATTCAGTACTTC.

This clonotype was detected many times. V is TRBV9 and J is TRBJ2-2, with 10 bases lining up with TRBD2. V trimming: 6 bases; J trimming: 5 bases; junction bases outside the gene matches: 4. Looked up from germline, CDR1 is SGDLS and CDR2 is YYNGEE. This CDR3 has 14 residues. CDR3 sequence reads: CASKEAGGTGELFF. In DNA, the CDR3 is TGTGCCAGCAAGGAAGCGGGGGGGACCGGGGAGCTGTTTTTT.

This clonotype appeared many times. The chain couples TRBV12-3 or TRBV12-4 to TRBJ1-1; D ambiguous. Trimming shortened V by 7 bases and J by 5 bases, and 14 bases separated the two germline ends. The CDR3 contains 13 residues. The CDR3 region is CASNPAGSTEAFF. The CDR3 bases are TGTGCCAGCAACCCCGCGGGCAGTACTGAAGCTTTCTTT.

The CDR3 sequence is CASSRLWSGRHATGQYF. The CDR3 DNA sequence: TGTGCCAGCAGCAGGCTCTGGAGCGGGAGGCACGCTACGGGGCAGTACTTC. The J gene is TRBJ2-7, the V gene TRBV6-2 or TRBV6-3; TRBD2 matches at 9 bases. Trimming cost V 6 bases and J 9 bases; bases outside gene matches: 21. CDR1 and CDR2 from the germline V gene are MNHEY and SVGEGT. This CDR3 is 17 amino acids long.

This clonotype came up many times. J is TRBJ1-1 and V is TRBV7-2; D perhaps matches TRBD1 (6 bases). Germline V gene data show CDR1 as SGHTA and CDR2 as FQGNSA. V was trimmed by 5 bases and J by 6 bases, leaving 16 bases between them. The CDR3 spans 14 residues. CDR3 loop: CASSDRRSVSEAFF. CDR3 nucleotide sequence: TGTGCCAGCAGCGACAGGAGATCGGTGTCTGAAGCTTTCTTT.

The chain couples TRBV5-1 to TRBJ1-6; D gene uncertain. With 4 bases removed from V and 2 bases from J, the gap between germline ends came to 10 bases. CDR1 is SGHRS, CDR2 YFSETQ, per germline. The CDR3 is made up of 15 amino acids. CDR3 in amino acids: CASSDDATYNSPLHF. In nucleotides, the CDR3 is TGCGCCAGCAGCGATGATGCAACCTATAATTCACCCCTCCACTTT. The full variable domain, its missing parts supplied by reference TRBV5-1 and TRBJ1-6, is KAGVTQTPRYLIKTRGQQVTLSCSPISGHRSVSWYQQTPGQGLQFLFEYFSETQRNKGNFPGRFSGRQFSNSRSEMNVSTLELGDSALYLCASSDDATYNSPLHFGNGTRLTVT.

This chain joins TRBV24-1 and TRBJ2-2, with D perhaps TRBD1 (5 bases). The CDR3 spans 18 residues. Trimming shortened V by 6 bases and J by 2 bases, and 21 bases separated the two germline ends. In germline, CDR1 is KGHDR, CDR2 SFDVKD. The DNA for the CDR3 is TGTGCCACCAGTCCTCCGTCGCAGGGCTTTTCAAACACCGGGGAGCTGTTTTTT. It encodes CATSPPSQGFSNTGELFF.

This clonotype was counted many times. V gene TRBV4-1 combines with J gene TRBJ1-5, with D maybe TRBD1 (6 bases). Per germline, CDR1 MGHRA and CDR2 YSYEKL. The CDR3 runs to 15 residues. V dropped 4 bases and J dropped 6 bases, with 16 bases sitting between them. The CDR3 loop is CASSPHRVGGQPQHF. CDR3 nucleotides: TGCGCCAGCAGCCCCCACAGGGTTGGCGGTCAGCCCCAGCATTTT.

This clonotype was counted ten times or more. This rearrangement joins TRBV24-1 to TRBJ2-5; unclear D gene. Germline CDR1 KGHDR, CDR2 SFDVKD. This CDR3 spans 12 amino acids. Trimming took 5 bases from V and 4 from J, leaving 7 bases between them. The CDR3 coding sequence is TGTGCCACCAGTGGAACAATAGAGACCCAGTACTTC. Translation: CATSGTIETQYF.

The sample holds many counts of this clonotype. This rearrangement joins TRBV3-1 to TRBJ1-1; D gene ambiguous. The ends were cut back, 4 bases at V and 1 base at J, with 7 bases in the middle. The CDR3 consists of 13 residues. The germline V gene encodes CDR1 LGHDT and CDR2 YNNKEL (reference sequence). CDR3 region: CASSRAENTEAFF. CDR3 nucleotides: TGTGCCAGCAGCCGAGCAGAGAACACTGAAGCTTTCTTT.

There are many counts of this clonotype. The V gene is TRBV30, the J gene TRBJ2-7, with D tentatively TRBD1 (6 bases). CDR1 is GTSNPN and CDR2 is SVGIG in the germline V gene (reference sequence). The germline V and J ends were trimmed by 4 bases and 2 bases, with 21 bases remaining between them. CDR3 length equals 16 residues. CDR3 sequence reads: CAWNKDRTVHAYEQYF. For the CDR3, the DNA is TGTGCCTGGAATAAGGACAGAACCGTTCATGCCTACGAGCAGTACTTC.

This clonotype was picked up many times. At one boundary the junction diverges from the germline segment, which might be a read error. The J gene is TRBJ2-7, the V gene TRBV6-1; D is possibly TRBD1 (5 bases). The CDR3 consists of 13 residues. The germline V gene encodes CDR1 MNHNS and CDR2 SASEGT. Here the CDR3 DNA reads TGTGCCAGCAGCGAAGGGCAGGGCCACGAGCAGTACTTC. Protein product: CASSEGQGHEQYF.

This clonotype was seen at least ten times. The CDR3 coding sequence is TGTGCCAGCAGCCCAAAAAAGACAGGGACCTCCATGAACACTGAAGCTTTCTTT. Translation: CASSPKKTGTSMNTEAFF. The V call is TRBV27, the J call TRBJ1-1; 7 bases map to TRBD1. Germline lookup yields CDR1 MNHEY and CDR2 SMNVEV (reference sequence). This CDR3 is built from 18 residues. V trimming: 6 bases; J trimming: 0 bases; junction bases outside the gene matches: 16.

This clonotype was counted ten times or more. The CDR3, as DNA: TGTGCCTGGGCGGGGTCAAAAGGCGGCTACACCTTC. It yields the protein CAWAGSKGGYTF. This chain connects TRBV30 to TRBJ1-2; no clear D. CDR3 length equals 12 residues. The germline V gene has CDR1 GTSNPN and CDR2 SVGIG (reference sequence). The V end was cut by 5 bases, the J end by 8 bases, with 15 bases between.

This clonotype has ten or more counts. The chain carries TRBV5-1 and TRBJ2-7, with 12 nucleotides matching TRBD2. From germline, CDR1 is SGHRS and CDR2 YFSETQ. This CDR3 is built from 15 residues. Unmatched junction bases numbered 3, after V lost 1 base and J lost 4 bases. The CDR3 nucleotides are TGCGCCAGCAGCTTGACGACTAGCGGGGGATACGAGCAGTACTTC. This sequence encodes CASSLTTSGGYEQYF.

In its sample, this clonotype was seen many times. CDR3 in amino acids: CASSMLETQYF. The DNA of the CDR3 is TGCGCCAGCAGCATGCTGGAGACCCAGTACTTC. The chain links TRBV5-1 to TRBJ2-5; D not certain. CDR3 length: 11 residues. Germline CDR1 SGHRS, CDR2 YFSETQ. Trimming removed 4 bases from V and 5 bases from J, with 6 bases in between.

There are many counts of this clonotype. A single base separates this from a much larger clone, so it may be a read error. The chain is built from TRBV19 and TRBJ1-1; 11 bases match TRBD1. CDR1 is LNHDA and CDR2 is SQIVND in the germline V gene (reference sequence). The CDR3 sequence is 14 residues long. The CDR3 region is CACRTGGLNTEAFF. The DNA for the CDR3 is TGTGCCTGTAGGACAGGGGGCCTCAACACTGAAGCTTTCTTT.

This clonotype occurred many times. V usage is TRBV2 and J usage is TRBJ2-5; D gene ambiguous. The V end was cut by 3 bases, the J end by 5 bases, with 10 bases between. CDR1 is SNHLY and CDR2 is FYNNEI in the germline V gene. This CDR3 spans 13 amino acids. CDR3 protein: CASSELPQETQYF. The CDR3 DNA reads as TGTGCCAGCAGTGAGCTCCCCCAGGAGACCCAGTACTTC.

This clonotype appeared many times. This chain uses TRBV6-4 with TRBJ2-3; D might be TRBD1 (6 bases). CDR1 and CDR2 from the germline V gene are MRHNA and SNTAGT. Deletions cut 0 bases from V and 2 bases from J, with 9 bases between. The CDR3 length is 15 residues. The CDR3 protein is CASSDSGHPTDTQYF. Here the CDR3 DNA reads TGTGCCAGCAGTGACTCGGGACACCCCACAGATACGCAGTATTTT.

At least ten counts were recorded for this clonotype. This chain uses TRBV27 with TRBJ1-2, with D uncertain. The V end was cut by 0 bases, the J end by 3 bases, with 5 bases between. Germline assignment: CDR1 MNHEY and CDR2 SMNVEV (reference sequence). The CDR3 totals 13 residues. In nucleotides, the CDR3 is TGTGCCAGCAGTTTATCAGTCTACTATGGCTACACCTTC. Its translation is CASSLSVYYGYTF.

This clonotype has at least ten counts. The chain joins TRBV3-1 to TRBJ1-2; the D gene is possibly TRBD1 (6 bases). V was shortened by 4 bases and J by 4 bases, with 10 bases between the two germline ends. Germline CDR1 and CDR2: LGHDT and YNNKEL (reference sequence). The CDR3 contains 13 residues. The chain's CDR3 is CASSPGVVYGYTF. Written as DNA, the CDR3 is TGTGCCAGCAGCCCAGGGGTCGTCTATGGCTACACCTTC. The complete variable domain, with remaining parts taken from reference TRBV3-1 and TRBJ1-2, reads DTAVSQTPKYLVTQMGNDKSIKCEQNLGHDTMYWYKQDSKKFLKIMFSYNNKELIINETVPNRFSPKSPDKAHLNLHINSLELGDSAVYFCASSPGVVYGYTFGSGTRLTVV.